This T cell receptor (beta chain) appears in the sequencing data of a study of cytomegalovirus exposure and HLA in healthy donors. General study points: The study listed 164 cytomegalovirus-associated TCR beta chains.

To note about this clone: Its antigen is currently unknown.

The CDR3 contains 14 residues. Germline assignment: CDR1 LNHNV and CDR2 YYDKDF (reference sequence). The V and J ends lost 3 bases and 6 bases, in that order; junction bases with no gene match: 4. This PCR relied on a set of 60 Vbeta primers and 13 Jbeta primers. Per the authors' pipeline: Roughly 11 million shared chains were among the approximately 76 million unique TCR beta chains that a later analysis counted. The data were produced by immunoSEQ multiplex PCR, yet TCRdb's version contains in-frame clones alone and is incomplete. The DNA was the basis for D and trimming; V, J and clone size are from that table. The repertoire holds approximately 200,000 clones, approximately 78% seen once, with over 5% in the top ten.

The source of this sequence is a woman in her forties or fifties in good health and CMV-seropositive. The specimen was PBMCs. The rearrangement links TRBV15 to TRBJ2-1, with 8 bases aligning to TRBD1. CDR3 coding DNA: TGTGCCACCAGCAGGGGACAGGTGGGCAATGAGCAGTTCTTC. This sequence encodes CATSRGQVGNEQFF. The whole variable domain, filled in from reference TRBV15 and TRBJ2-1, reads DAMVIQNPRYQVTQFGKPVTLSCSQTLNHNVMYWYQQKSSQAPKLLFHYYDKDFNNEADTPDNFQSRRPNTSFCFLDIRSPGLGDTAMYLCATSRGQVGNEQFFGPGTRLTVL.